The sequence of this T cell receptor (beta chain) was determined in a study of glioma-infiltrating T cells. In its sample, this clonotype was seen a few times. Its cognate antigen is unknown. This CDR3 has 17 amino acids. V dropped 0 bases and J dropped 10; count of bases not matched to a gene: 11. The iRepertoire nested amplicon-rescue multiplex PCR amplified TCR alpha and beta CDR3s from RNA. For one-step reverse transcription and amplification, roughly 100-400 ng of tissue mRNA or PBMC total RNA was used. TCRdb reprocessed the multiplex PCR reads via MiXCR and lists one record per CDR3 protein. Among 100,000 to 150,000 distinct CDR3 sequences listed, roughly 23% were seen once. Overall study findings and caveats: Tissue-blood divergence was below expectation in non-neoplastic patients, above in gliomas. CDR3 overlap between tissue and blood was very small.

J is TRBJ2-1 and V is TRBV12-3 or TRBV12-4; 11 bases are a match to TRBD2. The sequencing input was glioma tissue, nonneoplastic brain tissue, or PBMCs (not recorded which). The receptor's source is a human donor with low-grade glioma or glioblastoma, undergoing nonglioma brain surgery, or in good health (not recorded which). The CDR3 here is CASSLAPGTSGFIEQFF. The CDR3 DNA sequence: TGTGCCAGCAGTTTAGCACCCGGGACTAGCGGATTCATCGAGCAGTTCTTC.